These T cell receptor beta chains were read from a single sample in a study of neurological immune-mediated disorders. TCRdb analysed the 5' RACE reads with MiXCR anew, one entry per CDR3 protein. The sample shows some 48,000 distinct CDR3 sequences, around 10% of them seen only once. Sequenced sample: PBMCs. These receptors were obtained from a woman aged 40 to 50 with HTLV-1-associated myelopathy (HAM/TSP). Both conserved end residues are part of each CDR3. D genes are given only for firm matches. The size of a clone is reported for some rows only, either as once, few or many, or as a class for expanded clones.

size	V	J	D	CDR3	DNA
many	TRBV7-2	TRBJ2-7	TRBD1	CASSSSRRGTGSSSYEQYF	TGTGCCAGCAGCTCATCGAGGAGGGGGACAGGCTCCTCTTCCTACGAGCAGTACTTC
many	TRBV10-3	TRBJ2-3	TRBD1	CAISLGTGRTDTQYF	TGTGCCATCAGCCTAGGGACAGGGCGCACAGATACGCAGTATTTT
many	TRBV3-1	TRBJ2-7	TRBD2	CASTRSKPGLRTYEQYF	TGTGCCAGCACCAGAAGCAAACCGGGACTACGGACCTACGAGCAGTACTTC
many	TRBV5-1	TRBJ2-7	.	CASSFRGPAYEQYF	TGCGCCAGCAGCTTCCGGGGCCCGGCCTACGAGCAGTACTTC
medium-sized	TRBV5-1	TRBJ2-1	.	CASSRGKSNIVDEQFF	TGCGCCAGCAGCCGGGGCAAATCAAATATAGTGGATGAGCAGTTCTTC
.	TRBV5-1	TRBJ2-7	TRBD1	CASSLATGVSYEQYF	TGCGCCAGCAGCTTGGCTACAGGGGTAAGCTACGAGCAGTACTTC
many	TRBV2	TRBJ1-1	.	CASRSGRQWTEAFF	TGTGCCAGCAGGTCTGGCCGGCAGTGGACTGAAGCTTTCTTT
many	TRBV29-1	TRBJ2-3	TRBD2	CSVSSGQAKAGGTQYF	TGCAGCGTCTCTAGCGGGCAGGCGAAAGCGGGGGGTACGCAGTATTTT
many	TRBV7-9	TRBJ2-7	TRBD1	CASSFDGDRAYEQYF	TGTGCCAGCAGCTTTGATGGGGACAGAGCCTACGAGCAGTACTTC
many	TRBV7-2	TRBJ2-7	TRBD2	CASSLGSGGNSYEQYF	TGTGCCAGCAGCTTAGGGAGCGGGGGTAACTCCTACGAGCAGTACTTC
many	TRBV5-1	TRBJ2-3	TRBD2	CASRTSGPSTDTQYF	TGCGCCAGCAGGACTAGCGGGCCTAGCACAGATACGCAGTATTTT
many	TRBV5-6	TRBJ1-4	.	CASSFANEKLFF	TGTGCCAGCAGCTTCGCTAATGAAAAACTGTTTTTT
many	TRBV12-3/TRBV12-4	TRBJ2-7	TRBD2	CASRGLAGGSYEQYF	TGTGCCAGCAGGGGACTAGCGGGGGGCTCCTACGAGCAGTACTTC
many	TRBV21-1	TRBJ2-7	.	CASSKTGSSYEQYF	TGTGCCAGCAGCAAGACAGGCAGTTCCTACGAGCAGTACTTC
many	TRBV12-3/TRBV12-4	TRBJ1-2	.	CATSIRRGENGYTF	TGTGCCACCTCGATTAGGAGGGGGGAAAATGGCTACACCTTC
many	TRBV7-2	TRBJ2-7	TRBD2	CASSVNGGAWEQYF	TGTGCCAGCAGCGTCAACGGGGGGGCGTGGGAGCAGTACTTC
many	TRBV7-8	TRBJ1-4	.	CASSLFPPTRYLNEKLFF	TGTGCCAGCAGCTTATTCCCCCCTACCCGCTACCTTAATGAAAAACTGTTTTTT
many	TRBV27	TRBJ1-1	.	CASRGDWGSHTEAFF	TGTGCCAGTCGCGGGGACTGGGGATCTCACACTGAAGCTTTCTTT
many	TRBV9	TRBJ1-5	.	CASSVGGEGNQPQHF	TGTGCCAGCAGCGTGGGGGGGGAAGGCAATCAGCCCCAGCATTTT
many	TRBV5-1	TRBJ2-7	TRBD1	CASSDTPPGTGGDEQYF	TGCGCCAGCAGCGATACCCCCCCCGGGACAGGGGGTGACGAGCAGTACTTC
many	TRBV20-1	TRBJ2-7	.	CSATASPYEQYF	TGCAGTGCTACTGCCAGCCCCTACGAGCAGTACTTC
many	TRBV20-1	TRBJ2-3	.	CSALRAGGPRDTQYF	TGCAGTGCTCTGAGAGCGGGTGGTCCTCGGGATACGCAGTATTTT
many	TRBV6-2/TRBV6-3	TRBJ1-2	.	CASSYSRQSYGYTF	TGTGCCAGCAGTTACTCGAGACAGTCCTATGGCTACACCTTC
few	TRBV13	TRBJ1-5	.	CASSLGAGSNQPQHF	TGTGCCAGCAGCCTGGGGGCGGGGAGCAATCAGCCCCAGCATTTT
many	TRBV12-3/TRBV12-4	TRBJ2-1	TRBD2	CASSILAGGPNEQFF	TGTGCCAGCAGTATACTAGCGGGGGGGCCTAATGAGCAGTTCTTC
many	TRBV5-1	TRBJ1-1	.	CASSEIRGGNTEAFF	TGCGCCAGCAGCGAGATCAGGGGTGGGAACACTGAAGCTTTCTTT
many	TRBV15	TRBJ2-3	TRBD1	CATSRSTGVGYF	TGTGCCACCAGCAGATCCACAGGGGTAGGGTATTTT
many	TRBV4-3	TRBJ2-3	.	CASSQDLGTRGQTDTQYF	TGCGCCAGCAGCCAAGATCTAGGAACGAGGGGCCAGACAGATACGCAGTATTTT
many	TRBV20-1	TRBJ2-1	TRBD1	CSARPGTGWNNEQFF	TGCAGTGCTAGACCCGGGACAGGGTGGAACAATGAGCAGTTCTTC
many	TRBV30	TRBJ2-1	TRBD1	CAGTENNEQFF	TGTGCCGGGACAGAAAACAATGAGCAGTTCTTC
many	TRBV27	TRBJ2-1	TRBD2	CASRVGTSGYNEQFF	TGTGCCAGCAGGGTGGGGACTAGCGGCTACAATGAGCAGTTCTTC
many	TRBV5-1	TRBJ1-1	.	CASSFGGDTEAFF	TGCGCCAGCAGCTTCGGGGGGGACACTGAAGCTTTCTTT
many	TRBV14	TRBJ2-7	.	CASSPYRNLRANEQYF	TGTGCCAGCAGCCCGTATCGGAATCTCCGGGCTAACGAGCAGTACTTC
many	TRBV3-1	TRBJ1-2	.	CASSPGEQNYYGYTF	TGTGCCAGCAGCCCAGGGGAACAGAATTACTATGGCTACACCTTC
.	TRBV11-2	TRBJ2-5	TRBD2	CASSPGLAGGQEETQYF	TGTGCCAGCAGTCCTGGACTAGCGGGGGGCCAAGAAGAGACCCAGTACTTC
many	TRBV29-1	TRBJ2-3	TRBD1	CSVPPGQGLDTQYF	TGCAGCGTGCCTCCGGGACAGGGGTTGGATACGCAGTATTTT
many	TRBV7-2	TRBJ2-5	.	CASSAGGEETQYF	TGTGCCAGCAGCGCAGGCGGGGAAGAGACCCAGTACTTC